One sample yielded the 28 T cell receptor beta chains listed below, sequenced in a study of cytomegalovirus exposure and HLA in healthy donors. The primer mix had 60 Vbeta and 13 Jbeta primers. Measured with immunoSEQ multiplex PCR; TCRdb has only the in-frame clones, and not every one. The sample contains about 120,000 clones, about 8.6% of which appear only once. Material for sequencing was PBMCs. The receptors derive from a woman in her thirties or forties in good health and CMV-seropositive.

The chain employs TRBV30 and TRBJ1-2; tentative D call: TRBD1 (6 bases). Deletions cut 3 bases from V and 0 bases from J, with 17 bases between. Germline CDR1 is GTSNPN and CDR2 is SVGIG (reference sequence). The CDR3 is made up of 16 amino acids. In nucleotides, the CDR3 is TGTGCCTGGAGCAGAGGTGGGGACACAGCTAACTATGGCTACACCTTC. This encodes CAWSRGGDTANYGYTF.

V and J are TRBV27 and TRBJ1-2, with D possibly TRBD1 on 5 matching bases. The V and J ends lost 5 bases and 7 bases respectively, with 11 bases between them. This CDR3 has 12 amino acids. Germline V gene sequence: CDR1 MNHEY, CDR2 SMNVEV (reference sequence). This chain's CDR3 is CASSPIGAGYTF. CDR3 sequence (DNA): TGTGCCAGCAGTCCTATTGGGGCTGGCTACACCTTC.

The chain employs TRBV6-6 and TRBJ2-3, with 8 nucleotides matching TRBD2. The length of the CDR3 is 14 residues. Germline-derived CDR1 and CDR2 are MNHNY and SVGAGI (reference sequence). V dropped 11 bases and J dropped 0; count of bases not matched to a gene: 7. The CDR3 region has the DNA TGTGCCTCAAGCCGACTAGCGAGCACAGATACGCAGTATTTT. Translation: CASSRLASTDTQYF.

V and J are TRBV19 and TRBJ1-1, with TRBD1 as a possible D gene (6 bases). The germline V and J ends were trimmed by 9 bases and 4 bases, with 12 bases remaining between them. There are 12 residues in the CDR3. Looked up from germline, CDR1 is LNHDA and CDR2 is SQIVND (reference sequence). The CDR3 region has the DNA TGTGCCAGCACAGGGAGCGGCACTGAAGCTTTCTTT. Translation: CASTGSGTEAFF.

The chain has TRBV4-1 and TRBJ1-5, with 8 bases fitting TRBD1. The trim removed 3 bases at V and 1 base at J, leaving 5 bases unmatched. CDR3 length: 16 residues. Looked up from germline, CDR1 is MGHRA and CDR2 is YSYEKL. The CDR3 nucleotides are TGCGCCAGCAGCCACGACAGGGGACGGAGCAATCAGCCCCAGCATTTT. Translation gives CASSHDRGRSNQPQHF.

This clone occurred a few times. The CDR3 here is CASSTDRSTDTQYF. DNA of the CDR3: TGCGCCAGCAGCACGGACAGAAGCACAGATACGCAGTATTTT. The V call is TRBV5-1, the J call TRBJ2-3; TRBD1 is a possible D gene (6 bases). This CDR3 region has 14 residues. Germline CDR1 and CDR2: SGHRS and YFSETQ. The germline V and J ends were trimmed by 4 bases and 0 bases, with 9 bases remaining between them.

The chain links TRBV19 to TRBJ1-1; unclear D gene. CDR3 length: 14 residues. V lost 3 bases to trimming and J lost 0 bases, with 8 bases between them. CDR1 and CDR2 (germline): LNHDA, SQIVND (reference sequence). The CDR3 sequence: CASSIPGLNTEAFF. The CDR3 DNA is TGTGCCAGTAGTATCCCAGGTCTGAACACTGAAGCTTTCTTT.

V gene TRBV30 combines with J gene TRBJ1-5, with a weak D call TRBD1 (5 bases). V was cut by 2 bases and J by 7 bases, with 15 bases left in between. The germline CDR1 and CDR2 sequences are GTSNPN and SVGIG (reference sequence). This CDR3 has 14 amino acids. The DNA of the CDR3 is TGTGCCTGGAGTACGGGGGGTCGGGTCCAGCCCCAGCATTTT. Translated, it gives CAWSTGGRVQPQHF. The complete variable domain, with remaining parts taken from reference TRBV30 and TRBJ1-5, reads SQTIHQWPATLVQPVGSPLSLECTVEGTSNPNLYWYRQAAGRGLQLLFYSVGIGQISSEVPQNLSASRPQDRQFILSSKKLLLSDSGFYLCAWSTGGRVQPQHFGDGTRLSIL.

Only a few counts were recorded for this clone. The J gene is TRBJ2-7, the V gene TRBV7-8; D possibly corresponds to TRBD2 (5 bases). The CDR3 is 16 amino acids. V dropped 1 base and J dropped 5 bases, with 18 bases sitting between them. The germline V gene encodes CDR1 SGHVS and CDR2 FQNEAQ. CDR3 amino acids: CASSLEGGGDLNEQYF. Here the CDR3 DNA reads TGTGCCAGCAGCTTAGAAGGTGGAGGCGATCTTAACGAGCAGTACTTC.

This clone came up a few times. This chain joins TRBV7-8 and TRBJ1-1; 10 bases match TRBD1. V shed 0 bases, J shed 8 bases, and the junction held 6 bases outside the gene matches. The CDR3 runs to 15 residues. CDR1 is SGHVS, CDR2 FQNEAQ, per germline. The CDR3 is CASSLAGQGGEEAFF. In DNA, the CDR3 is TGTGCCAGCAGCTTAGCCGGACAGGGGGGTGAGGAAGCTTTCTTT.

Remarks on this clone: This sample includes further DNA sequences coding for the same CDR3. CDR3 loop: CAWSVGQGKGYTF. CDR3 nucleotides: TGTGCCTGGAGTGTAGGCCAGGGAAAAGGCTACACCTTC. This chain links TRBV30 with TRBJ1-2; D possibly corresponds to TRBD1 (5 bases). Trimming removed 0 bases from V and 8 bases from J, with 13 bases in between. The CDR3 has 13 residues. CDR1 is GTSNPN and CDR2 is SVGIG in the germline V gene (reference sequence).

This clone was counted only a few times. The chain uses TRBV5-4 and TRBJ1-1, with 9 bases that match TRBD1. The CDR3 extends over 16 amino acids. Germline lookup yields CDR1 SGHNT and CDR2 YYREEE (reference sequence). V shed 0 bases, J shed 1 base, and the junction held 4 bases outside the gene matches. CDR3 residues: CASSLEGTGRNTEAFF. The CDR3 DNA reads TGTGCCAGCAGCTTGGAAGGGACAGGGAGGAACACTGAAGCTTTCTTT.

Here the CDR3 DNA reads TGTGCCAGCCATCGGACCGGGACAGGGGGCCCTGGCTACACCTTC. Translating gives CASHRTGTGGPGYTF. This chain uses TRBV6-4 with TRBJ1-2; 12 bases are shared with TRBD1. Per germline, CDR1 MRHNA and CDR2 SNTAGT. The CDR3 contains 15 residues. V gave up 8 bases and J gave up 7 bases; unmatched junction bases: 11.

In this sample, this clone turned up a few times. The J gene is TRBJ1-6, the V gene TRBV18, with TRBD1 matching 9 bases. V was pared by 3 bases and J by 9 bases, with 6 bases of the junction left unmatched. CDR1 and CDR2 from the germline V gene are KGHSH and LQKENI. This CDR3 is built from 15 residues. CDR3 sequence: CASSPGQGRSSPLHF. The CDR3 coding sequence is TGTGCCAGCTCACCTGGACAGGGGAGATCTTCACCCCTCCACTTT.

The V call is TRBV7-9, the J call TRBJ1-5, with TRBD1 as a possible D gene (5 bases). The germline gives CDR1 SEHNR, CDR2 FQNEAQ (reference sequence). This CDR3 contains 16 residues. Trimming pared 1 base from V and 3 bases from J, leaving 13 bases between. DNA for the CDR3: TGTGCCAGCAGCTTAGTGTCAGGGACTAACAATCAGCCCCAGCATTTT. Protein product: CASSLVSGTNNQPQHF.

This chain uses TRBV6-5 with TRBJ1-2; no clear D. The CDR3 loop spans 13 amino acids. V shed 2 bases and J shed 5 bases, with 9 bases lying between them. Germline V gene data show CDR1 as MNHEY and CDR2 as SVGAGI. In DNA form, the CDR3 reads TGTGCCAGCAGTTACACCCCCCGGTATGGCTACACCTTC. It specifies CASSYTPRYGYTF.

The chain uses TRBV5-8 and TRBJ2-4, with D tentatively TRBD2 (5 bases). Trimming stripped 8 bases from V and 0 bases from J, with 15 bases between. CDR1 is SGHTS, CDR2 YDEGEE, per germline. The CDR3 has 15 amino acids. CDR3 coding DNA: TGTGCCAGTGCAAGCGGTTCCTTAGCCAAAAACATTCAGTACTTC. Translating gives CASASGSLAKNIQYF.

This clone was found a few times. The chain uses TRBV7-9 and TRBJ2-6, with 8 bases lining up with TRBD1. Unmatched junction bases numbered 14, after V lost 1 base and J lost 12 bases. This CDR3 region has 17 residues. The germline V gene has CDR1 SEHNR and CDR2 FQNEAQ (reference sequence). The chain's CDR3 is CASSLGLWDRSPRVLTF. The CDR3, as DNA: TGTGCCAGCAGCTTAGGATTGTGGGACAGGAGCCCCCGCGTCCTGACTTTC.

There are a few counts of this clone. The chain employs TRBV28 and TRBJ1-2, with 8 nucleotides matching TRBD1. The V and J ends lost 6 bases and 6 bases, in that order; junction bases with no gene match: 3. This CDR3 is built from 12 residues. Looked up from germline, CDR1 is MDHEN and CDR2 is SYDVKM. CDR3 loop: CASRTGDHGYTF. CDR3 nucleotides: TGTGCCAGCAGGACAGGGGATCATGGCTACACCTTC.

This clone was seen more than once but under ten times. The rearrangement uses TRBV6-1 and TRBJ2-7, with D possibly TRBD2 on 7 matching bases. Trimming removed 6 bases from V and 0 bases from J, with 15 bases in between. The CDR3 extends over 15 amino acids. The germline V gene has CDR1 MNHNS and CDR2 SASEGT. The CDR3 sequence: CASRNGGRSSYEQYF. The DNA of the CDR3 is TGTGCCAGCAGAAACGGGGGGCGAAGCTCCTACGAGCAGTACTTC.

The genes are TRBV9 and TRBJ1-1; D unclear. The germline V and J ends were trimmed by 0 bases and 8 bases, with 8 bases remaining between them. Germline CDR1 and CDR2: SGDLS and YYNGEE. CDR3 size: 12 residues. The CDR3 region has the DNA TGTGCCAGCAGCGTAGTGCGGGGAGAAGCTTTCTTT. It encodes CASSVVRGEAFF.

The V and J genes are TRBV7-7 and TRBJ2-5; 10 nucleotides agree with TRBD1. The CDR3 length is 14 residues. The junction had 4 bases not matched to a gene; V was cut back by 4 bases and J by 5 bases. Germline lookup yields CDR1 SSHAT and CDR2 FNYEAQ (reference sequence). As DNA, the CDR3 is TGTGCCAGCAGCTCCCCGGGACAGGGGGAGACCCAGTACTTC. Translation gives CASSSPGQGETQYF.

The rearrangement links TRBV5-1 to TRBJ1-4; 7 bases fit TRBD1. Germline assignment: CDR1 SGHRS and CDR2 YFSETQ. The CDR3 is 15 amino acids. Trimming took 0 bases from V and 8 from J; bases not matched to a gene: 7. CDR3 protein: CASSLVGGAGEKLFF. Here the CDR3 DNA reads TGCGCCAGCAGCTTGGTAGGGGGCGCCGGCGAAAAACTGTTTTTT.

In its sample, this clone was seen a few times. The CDR3 protein is CASIAPGLRYGYTF. The CDR3, as DNA: TGTGCCAGCATAGCACCCGGCCTCCGCTATGGCTACACCTTC. This chain uses TRBV6-5 with TRBJ1-2; no clear D. V was shortened by 7 bases and J by 4 bases, with 16 bases between the two germline ends. Germline V gene lookup returns CDR1 MNHEY and CDR2 SVGAGI. The CDR3 contains 14 residues.

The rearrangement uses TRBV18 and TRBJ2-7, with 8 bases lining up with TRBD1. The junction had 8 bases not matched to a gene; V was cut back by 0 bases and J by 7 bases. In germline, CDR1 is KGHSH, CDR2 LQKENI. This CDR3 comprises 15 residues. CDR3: CASSPPLDRAGEQYF. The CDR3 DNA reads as TGTGCCAGCTCACCACCCCTGGACAGGGCAGGGGAGCAGTACTTC.

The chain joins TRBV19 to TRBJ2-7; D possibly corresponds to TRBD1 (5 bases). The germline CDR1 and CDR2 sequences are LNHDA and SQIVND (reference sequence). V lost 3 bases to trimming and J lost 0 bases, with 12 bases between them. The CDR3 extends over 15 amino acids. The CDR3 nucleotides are TGTGCCAGTAGTATCAGTCGACAGTTCTCCTACGAGCAGTACTTC. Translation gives CASSISRQFSYEQYF.

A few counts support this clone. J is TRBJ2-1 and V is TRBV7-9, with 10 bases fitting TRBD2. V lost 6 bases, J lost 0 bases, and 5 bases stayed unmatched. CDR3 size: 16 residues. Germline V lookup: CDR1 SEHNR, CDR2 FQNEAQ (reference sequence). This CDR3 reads CASRSSGGGSYNEQFF. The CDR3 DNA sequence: TGTGCCAGCAGGTCTAGCGGGGGTGGCTCCTACAATGAGCAGTTCTTC.

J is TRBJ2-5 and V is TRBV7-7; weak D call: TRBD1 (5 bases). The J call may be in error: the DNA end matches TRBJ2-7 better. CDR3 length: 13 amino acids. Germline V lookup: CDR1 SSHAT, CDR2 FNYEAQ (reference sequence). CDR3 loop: CASSLYQGYEQYF. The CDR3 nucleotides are TGTGCCAGCAGCTTATACCAGGGCTACGAGCAGTACTTC.